The 7 T cell receptor beta chains given below trace back to one sample, sequenced in a study of radiotherapy plus CTLA-4 blockade in lung cancer. Assay: immunoSEQ multiplex PCR; the TCRdb copy retains only in-frame clones and omits some. The table shows about 80,000 clones, with 78% occurring only once. This material consisted of peripheral blood, taken from a patient treated with radiotherapy plus ipilimumab. These receptors originate from a human donor with non-small cell lung cancer whose response to radiotherapy plus ipilimumab could not be evaluated. Some clones in this sample may be carry-over from other donors' samples.

This rearrangement joins TRBV11-2 to TRBJ2-7; 7 nucleotides match TRBD2. The CDR3 totals 14 residues. With V trimmed by 5 bases and J by 2 bases, 6 bases remained unmatched. Germline assignment: CDR1 SGHAT and CDR2 FQNNGV. CDR3 protein: CASSPHRGAYEQYF. The CDR3 region has the DNA TGTGCCAGCAGCCCCCATCGGGGGGCCTACGAGCAGTACTTC.

The V call is TRBV29-1, the J call TRBJ2-1; 13 positions agree with TRBD2. This CDR3 region has 16 residues. The J segment lost 4 bases and the V segment lost 2 bases, leaving 5 bases of the junction unmatched. Germline V CDR1 and CDR2: SQVTM, ANQGSEA. CDR3 amino acids: CSVERTSGGAYNEQFF. CDR3 coding DNA: TGCAGCGTTGAACGGACTAGCGGGGGTGCATACAATGAGCAGTTCTTC.

The genes are TRBV4-1 and TRBJ1-2; maybe TRBD1 (5 bases). The CDR3 is made up of 15 amino acids. Trimming took off 0 bases at V and 9 bases at J, with 17 bases between the two ends. Looked up from germline, CDR1 is MGHRA and CDR2 is YSYEKL. The CDR3 bases are TGCGCCAGCAGCCAAGAGGTAAGCCCCACAGGAAGCTACACCTTC. Its translation: CASSQEVSPTGSYTF.

The chain is built from TRBV2 and TRBJ1-2; TRBD1 aligns across 11 bases. This CDR3 is 13 amino acids long. Germline values: CDR1 SNHLY, CDR2 FYNNEI. The trim removed 7 bases at V and 8 bases at J, leaving 6 bases unmatched. As DNA, the CDR3 is TGTGCCAGCATGCAGGACAGGGGGCACGGCTACACCTTC. Amino acid sequence: CASMQDRGHGYTF.

This rearrangement joins TRBV29-1 to TRBJ2-1; tentative D call: TRBD2 (6 bases). Germline assignment: CDR1 SQVTM and CDR2 ANQGSEA. Trimming cost V 7 bases and J 9 bases, with 19 bases left between them. CDR3 length equals 13 residues. The CDR3 coding sequence is TGCAGCGGAGCGGACTACCTTCCTTTTGAGCAGTTCTTC. It is translated as CSGADYLPFEQFF.

This chain links TRBV28 with TRBJ1-5; D call uncertain. Trimming left V 5 bases short and J 6 bases short, with 17 bases between. In germline, CDR1 is MDHEN, CDR2 SYDVKM. This CDR3 is 15 amino acids long. The CDR3: CASSPGGAAVQPQHF. The CDR3 nucleotides read TGTGCCAGCAGTCCCGGTGGAGCCGCGGTTCAGCCCCAGCATTTT.

A word on this clone: The sample holds other DNA sequences that translate to the same CDR3. The V call is TRBV28, the J call TRBJ1-2; TRBD1 matches at 7 bases. Germline CDR1 and CDR2: MDHEN and SYDVKM. This CDR3 is 15 amino acids long. Unmatched junction bases numbered 11, after V lost 5 bases and J lost 5 bases. As DNA, the CDR3 is TGTGCCAGCAGTCTAACAGGGACAGTTAATTATGGCTACACCTTC. It yields the protein CASSLTGTVNYGYTF.